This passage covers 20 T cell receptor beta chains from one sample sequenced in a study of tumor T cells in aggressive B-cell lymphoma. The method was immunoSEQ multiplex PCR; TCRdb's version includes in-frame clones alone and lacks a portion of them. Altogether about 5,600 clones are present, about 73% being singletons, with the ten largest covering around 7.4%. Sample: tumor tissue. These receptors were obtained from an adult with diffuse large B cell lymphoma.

The DNA of the CDR3 is TGTGCCAGCAGGTCCCCGGGAAGGGGGAGTCACGAGCAGTACTTC. As protein: CASRSPGRGSHEQYF. The chain carries TRBV6-6 and TRBJ2-7; possible D gene TRBD1, 6 bases. This CDR3 spans 15 amino acids. Trimming removed 6 bases from V and 5 bases from J, with 20 bases in between. Per the germline V gene, CDR1 is MNHNY and CDR2 is SVGAGI (reference sequence).

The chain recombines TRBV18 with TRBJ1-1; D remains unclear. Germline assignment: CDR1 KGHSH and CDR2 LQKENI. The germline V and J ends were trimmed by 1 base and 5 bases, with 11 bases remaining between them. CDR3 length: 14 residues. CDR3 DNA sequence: TGTGCCAGCTCACCACTGGAAGGCGGAACTGAAGCTTTCTTT. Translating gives CASSPLEGGTEAFF.

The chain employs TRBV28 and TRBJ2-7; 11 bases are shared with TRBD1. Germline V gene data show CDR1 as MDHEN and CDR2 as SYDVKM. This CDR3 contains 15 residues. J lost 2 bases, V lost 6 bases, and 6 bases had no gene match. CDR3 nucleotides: TGTGCCAGCAGACCCCCGGGACAGGGGGCCTACGAGCAGTACTTC. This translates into CASRPPGQGAYEQYF.

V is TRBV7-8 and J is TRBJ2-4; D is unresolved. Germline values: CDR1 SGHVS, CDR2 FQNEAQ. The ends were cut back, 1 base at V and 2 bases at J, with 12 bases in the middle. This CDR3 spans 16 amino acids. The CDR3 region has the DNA TGTGCCAGCAGCTTAGAAGGAGTCCTAACCAAAAACATTCAGTACTTC. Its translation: CASSLEGVLTKNIQYF.

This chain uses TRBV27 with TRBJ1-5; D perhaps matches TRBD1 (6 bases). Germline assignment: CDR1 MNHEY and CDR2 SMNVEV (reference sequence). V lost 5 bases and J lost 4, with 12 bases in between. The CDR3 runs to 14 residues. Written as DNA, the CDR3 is TGTGCCAGCAGTCTATTGGACAGAAATCAGCCCCAGCATTTT. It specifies CASSLLDRNQPQHF.

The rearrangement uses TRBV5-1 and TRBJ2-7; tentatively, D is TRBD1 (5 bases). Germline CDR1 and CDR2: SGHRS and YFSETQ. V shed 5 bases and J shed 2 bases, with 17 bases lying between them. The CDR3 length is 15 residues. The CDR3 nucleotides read TGCGCCAGCAGTTTTGGTATGACAGTTGCCTACGAGCAGTACTTC. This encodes CASSFGMTVAYEQYF.

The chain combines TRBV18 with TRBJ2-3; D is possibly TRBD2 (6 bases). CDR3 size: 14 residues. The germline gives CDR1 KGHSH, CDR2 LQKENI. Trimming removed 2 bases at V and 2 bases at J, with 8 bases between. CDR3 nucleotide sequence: TGTGCCAGCTCACCATGGAGGGCCACAGATACGCAGTATTTT. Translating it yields CASSPWRATDTQYF.

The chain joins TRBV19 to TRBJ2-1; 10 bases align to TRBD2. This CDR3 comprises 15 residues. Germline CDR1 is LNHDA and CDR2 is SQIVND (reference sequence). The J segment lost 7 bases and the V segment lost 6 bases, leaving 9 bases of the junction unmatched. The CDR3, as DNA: TGTGCCAGTAGCCGAGCGGGAGGGTTGAAGAATGAGCAGTTCTTC. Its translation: CASSRAGGLKNEQFF.

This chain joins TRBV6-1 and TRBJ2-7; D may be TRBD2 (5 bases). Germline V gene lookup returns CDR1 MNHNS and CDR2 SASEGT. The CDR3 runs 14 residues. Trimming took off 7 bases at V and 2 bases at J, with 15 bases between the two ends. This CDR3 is CASKEEGRAYEQYF. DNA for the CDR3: TGTGCCAGCAAGGAAGAAGGGAGAGCCTACGAGCAGTACTTC.

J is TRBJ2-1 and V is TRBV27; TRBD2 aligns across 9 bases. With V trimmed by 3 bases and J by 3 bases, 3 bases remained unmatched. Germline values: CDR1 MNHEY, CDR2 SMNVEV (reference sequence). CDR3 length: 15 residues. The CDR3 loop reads CASSLASGVYNEQFF. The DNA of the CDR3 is TGTGCCAGCAGTTTGGCTAGCGGGGTCTACAATGAGCAGTTCTTC.

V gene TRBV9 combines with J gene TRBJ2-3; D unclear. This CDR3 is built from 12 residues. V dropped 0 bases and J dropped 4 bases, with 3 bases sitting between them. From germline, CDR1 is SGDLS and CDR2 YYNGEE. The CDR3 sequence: CASSVGADTQYF. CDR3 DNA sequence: TGTGCCAGCAGCGTAGGAGCAGATACGCAGTATTTT.

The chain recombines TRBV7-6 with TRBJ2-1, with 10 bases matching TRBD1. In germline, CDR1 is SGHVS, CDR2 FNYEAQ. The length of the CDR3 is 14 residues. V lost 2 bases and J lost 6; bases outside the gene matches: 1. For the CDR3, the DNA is TGTGCCAGCAGCTTAAGGACAGGGGGCAATGAGCAGTTCTTC. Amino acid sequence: CASSLRTGGNEQFF.

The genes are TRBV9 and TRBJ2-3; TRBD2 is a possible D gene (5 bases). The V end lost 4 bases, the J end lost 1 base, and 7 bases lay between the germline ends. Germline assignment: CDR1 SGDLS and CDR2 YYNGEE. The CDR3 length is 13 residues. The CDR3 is CASSRAGTDTQYF. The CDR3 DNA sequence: TGTGCCAGCAGCCGAGCGGGCACAGATACGCAGTATTTT.

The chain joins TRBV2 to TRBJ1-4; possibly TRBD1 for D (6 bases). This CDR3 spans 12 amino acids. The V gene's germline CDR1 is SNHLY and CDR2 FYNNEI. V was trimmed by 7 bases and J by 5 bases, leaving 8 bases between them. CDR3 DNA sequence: TGTGCCAGCACCAGGGGCAATGAAAAACTGTTTTTT. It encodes CASTRGNEKLFF.

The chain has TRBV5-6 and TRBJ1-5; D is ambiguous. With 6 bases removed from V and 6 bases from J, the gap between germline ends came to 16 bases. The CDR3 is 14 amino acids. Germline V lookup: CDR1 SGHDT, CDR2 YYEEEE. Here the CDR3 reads CASTRWEGAQPQHF. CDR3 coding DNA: TGTGCCAGCACCCGGTGGGAGGGTGCTCAGCCCCAGCATTTT.

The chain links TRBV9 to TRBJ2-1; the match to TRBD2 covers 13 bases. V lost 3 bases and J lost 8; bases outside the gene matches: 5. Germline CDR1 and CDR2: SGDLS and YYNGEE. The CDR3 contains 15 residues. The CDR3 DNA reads TGTGCCAGCAGCGGGACTAGCGGGAGAAGGGATGAGCAGTTCTTC. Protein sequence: CASSGTSGRRDEQFF.

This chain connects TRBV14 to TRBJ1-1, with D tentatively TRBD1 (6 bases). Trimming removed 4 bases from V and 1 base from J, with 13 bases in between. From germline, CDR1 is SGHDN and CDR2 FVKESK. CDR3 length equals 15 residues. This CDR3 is CASSPFLTGNTEAFF. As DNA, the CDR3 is TGTGCCAGCAGCCCCTTCCTGACAGGGAACACTGAAGCTTTCTTT.

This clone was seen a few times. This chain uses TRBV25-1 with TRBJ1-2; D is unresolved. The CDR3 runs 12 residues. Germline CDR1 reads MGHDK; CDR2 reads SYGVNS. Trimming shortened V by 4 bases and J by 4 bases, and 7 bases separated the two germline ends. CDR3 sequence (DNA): TGTGCCAGCAGTGTCCATTTCTATGGCTACACCTTC. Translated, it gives CASSVHFYGYTF.

Written as DNA, the CDR3 is TGTGCCAGCAGTGGGTACAGGGTATACGAGCAGTACTTC. This sequence encodes CASSGYRVYEQYF. The rearrangement uses TRBV2 and TRBJ2-7, with D maybe TRBD1 (6 bases). Trimming stripped 4 bases from V and 4 bases from J, with 11 bases between. The CDR3 sequence is 13 residues long. Germline values: CDR1 SNHLY, CDR2 FYNNEI.

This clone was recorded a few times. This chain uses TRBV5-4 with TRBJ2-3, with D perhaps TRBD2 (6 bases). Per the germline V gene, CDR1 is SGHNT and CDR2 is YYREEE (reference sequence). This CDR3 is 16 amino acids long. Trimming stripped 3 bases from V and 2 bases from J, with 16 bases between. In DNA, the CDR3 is TGTGCCAGCAGCTCCCCTCGGGAGTGGTCCACAGATACGCAGTATTTT. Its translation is CASSSPREWSTDTQYF.